This is a list of T cell receptor beta chains from one sample in a study of blood T cells in healthy people across ages. TCRdb passed the 5' RACE reads through MiXCR, listing each CDR3 protein once. Seen here are about 1.5 million distinct CDR3 sequences, approximately 39% observed once, and the top ten hold about 4%. Material: blood. The source of these receptors is a woman aged 18-29 years in good health. CDR3s include the opening cysteine and the closing phenylalanine or tryptophan. Each record gives: J gene, V gene, D gene, clone size, CDR3 DNA, CDR3 protein. D genes are given only for firm matches. Clone size, where shown, is once, few, many, or a class for clones that have expanded.

j_gene: TRBJ1-1; v_gene: TRBV10-2; d_gene: .; abundance: .; CDR3nt: TGCGCCAGCAGTGAGTCGGCTGTCGGGTATGGAGAAGCTTTCTTT; CDR3aa: CASSESAVGYGEAFF
j_gene: TRBJ2-1; v_gene: TRBV7-2; d_gene: .; abundance: few; CDR3nt: TGTGCCAGCAGCTCCGACTCGTATGAGCAGTTCTTC; CDR3aa: CASSSDSYEQFF
j_gene: TRBJ1-2; v_gene: TRBV7-9; d_gene: .; abundance: few; CDR3nt: TGTGCCAGCAGCCCCGGATCGACAGAGCTTAACTATGGCTACACCTTC; CDR3aa: CASSPGSTELNYGYTF
j_gene: TRBJ2-5; v_gene: TRBV20-1; d_gene: .; abundance: .; CDR3nt: TGCAGTGCTCCCGTCACCGGCCAAGAGACCCAGTACTTC; CDR3aa: CSAPVTGQETQYF
j_gene: TRBJ1-2; v_gene: TRBV18; d_gene: .; abundance: few; CDR3nt: TGTGCCAGCTCACCGACATCAACCCCCGTCCATGGCTACACCTTC; CDR3aa: CASSPTSTPVHGYTF
j_gene: TRBJ1-2; v_gene: TRBV25-1; d_gene: .; abundance: .; CDR3nt: TGTGCCAGCAGTGATTTTAAGAGGAGCTATGGCTACACCTTC; CDR3aa: CASSDFKRSYGYTF
j_gene: TRBJ1-4; v_gene: TRBV29-1; d_gene: TRBD1; abundance: .; CDR3nt: TGCAGCGTAGGGACAGGGGCCTATGAAAAACTGTTTTTT; CDR3aa: CSVGTGAYEKLFF
j_gene: TRBJ2-3; v_gene: TRBV5-6; d_gene: .; abundance: once; CDR3nt: TGTGCCAGCAGCTTCCCCTACTCAGATACGCAGTATTTT; CDR3aa: CASSFPYSDTQYF
j_gene: TRBJ2-7; v_gene: TRBV29-1; d_gene: TRBD2; abundance: .; CDR3nt: TGCAGCGCCCCTGGTAGCGGGAGGACCTACAATGAGCAGTACTTC; CDR3aa: CSAPGSGRTYNEQYF
j_gene: TRBJ1-2; v_gene: TRBV27; d_gene: .; abundance: many; CDR3nt: TGTGCCAGCAGTTTAGGGCAGAACTATGGCTACACCTTC; CDR3aa: CASSLGQNYGYTF
j_gene: TRBJ2-5; v_gene: TRBV14; d_gene: .; abundance: .; CDR3nt: TGTGCCAGCACTATGGTTGGGCAGAATCAAGAGACCCAGTACTTC; CDR3aa: CASTMVGQNQETQYF
j_gene: TRBJ2-7; v_gene: TRBV21-1; d_gene: .; abundance: .; CDR3nt: TGTGCCAGTCCACTACAGGGGGTTGAAGCCGAGCAGTACTTC; CDR3aa: CASPLQGVEAEQYF
j_gene: TRBJ1-1; v_gene: TRBV6-6; d_gene: TRBD1; abundance: .; CDR3nt: TGTGCCAGCAGCCTAGGGACAGGGGTGTGGAGTTTCGGAGCTTTCTTT; CDR3aa: CASSLGTGVWSFGAFF
j_gene: TRBJ2-6; v_gene: TRBV6-6; d_gene: .; abundance: .; CDR3nt: TGTGCCAGCATCTCACAGGGAACGGGGGCCAACGTCCTGACTTTC; CDR3aa: CASISQGTGANVLTF
j_gene: TRBJ2-5; v_gene: TRBV27; d_gene: .; abundance: .; CDR3nt: TGTGCCAGCAGTTTATCGATCGGGGGAGGTGAGCAGTACTTC; CDR3aa: CASSLSIGGGEQYF
j_gene: TRBJ2-1; v_gene: TRBV29-1; d_gene: .; abundance: few; CDR3nt: TGCAGCGTTGAAGGAGGAGGTGAGCAGTTCTTC; CDR3aa: CSVEGGGEQFF
j_gene: TRBJ1-2; v_gene: TRBV4-3; d_gene: .; abundance: .; CDR3nt: TGCGCCAGCAGCCTCCAAGGGGCGGGTTACTATGGCTACACCTTC; CDR3aa: CASSLQGAGYYGYTF
j_gene: TRBJ2-1; v_gene: TRBV25-1; d_gene: TRBD2; abundance: .; CDR3nt: TGTGCCAGCAGTGTGACTAGCAGGCTGGAGACCCAGTTCTTC; CDR3aa: CASSVTSRLETQFF
j_gene: TRBJ2-3; v_gene: TRBV24-1; d_gene: .; abundance: .; CDR3nt: TGTGCCACCAGTGATACTAGACAGGTGGGAGATACGCAGTATTTT; CDR3aa: CATSDTRQVGDTQYF
j_gene: TRBJ2-7; v_gene: TRBV7-9; d_gene: .; abundance: few; CDR3nt: TGTGCCAGCAGTCCGCCGGGGGTCCACGAGCAGTACTTC; CDR3aa: CASSPPGVHEQYF
j_gene: TRBJ2-3; v_gene: TRBV6-2/TRBV6-3; d_gene: .; abundance: .; CDR3nt: TGTGCCAGCAGTTATCGGCGGGGCTACACAGATACGCAGTATTTT; CDR3aa: CASSYRRGYTDTQYF
j_gene: TRBJ2-1; v_gene: TRBV12-3/TRBV12-4; d_gene: TRBD2; abundance: few; CDR3nt: TGTGCCAGCAGTTTAGAAAAACTAGCGGGGGTCGATTCCTACAATGAGCAGTTCTTC; CDR3aa: CASSLEKLAGVDSYNEQFF
j_gene: TRBJ1-6; v_gene: TRBV28; d_gene: .; abundance: few; CDR3nt: TGTGCCAGCAGTTTTCGGACAGTCTATAATTCACCCCTCCACTTT; CDR3aa: CASSFRTVYNSPLHF
j_gene: TRBJ2-2; v_gene: TRBV4-2; d_gene: TRBD2; abundance: few; CDR3nt: TGTGCCAGCAGCCCCCCGGGACTAGCGTCCGGGGAGCTGTTTTTT; CDR3aa: CASSPPGLASGELFF
j_gene: TRBJ1-2; v_gene: TRBV4-1; d_gene: TRBD1; abundance: .; CDR3nt: TGCGCCAGCAGCCAAGGAACAGGGGACCATGGCTACACCTTC; CDR3aa: CASSQGTGDHGYTF
j_gene: TRBJ2-1; v_gene: TRBV4-1; d_gene: .; abundance: .; CDR3nt: TGCGCCAGCAGACCACAAGAGCTAGCCAGCGACTCGTTCTTC; CDR3aa: CASRPQELASDSFF
j_gene: TRBJ2-6; v_gene: TRBV29-1; d_gene: TRBD2; abundance: .; CDR3nt: TGCAGCGCCACGACTAGCGTAATCGTCTCTGGGGCCAACGTCCTGACTTTC; CDR3aa: CSATTSVIVSGANVLTF
j_gene: TRBJ1-5; v_gene: TRBV20-1; d_gene: TRBD1; abundance: .; CDR3nt: TGCAGTGCTAGAGATTTAAAACAGGGGGGCAATCAGCCCCAGCATTTT; CDR3aa: CSARDLKQGGNQPQHF
j_gene: TRBJ1-1; v_gene: TRBV4-1; d_gene: .; abundance: .; CDR3nt: TGCGCCAGCAGCCCCTACACGAGCGGAGGGGAGGCTTTCTTT; CDR3aa: CASSPYTSGGEAFF
j_gene: TRBJ1-2; v_gene: TRBV7-9; d_gene: .; abundance: few; CDR3nt: TGTGCCAGCAGCTTAGAAAGTCCGGCAACCCGACGTTCTGACTATGGCTACACCTTC; CDR3aa: CASSLESPATRRSDYGYTF
j_gene: TRBJ2-7; v_gene: TRBV4-3; d_gene: .; abundance: few; CDR3nt: TGCGCCAGCAGCCAAGCCAGCGGGACACTCTACGAGCAGTACTTC; CDR3aa: CASSQASGTLYEQYF
j_gene: TRBJ2-1; v_gene: TRBV5-5; d_gene: TRBD2; abundance: .; CDR3nt: TGTGCCAGCAGCACGAATTCAGGGACTAACTACAATGAGCAGTTCTTC; CDR3aa: CASSTNSGTNYNEQFF
j_gene: TRBJ2-5; v_gene: TRBV27; d_gene: TRBD1; abundance: .; CDR3nt: TGTGCCACCAGGGACAGGGAGAATGAGCAGTACTTC; CDR3aa: CATRDRENEQYF
j_gene: TRBJ2-4; v_gene: TRBV27; d_gene: .; abundance: many; CDR3nt: TGTGCCAGCAGTCTCAGGGGTACAAAAAACATTCAGTACTTC; CDR3aa: CASSLRGTKNIQYF
j_gene: TRBJ2-2; v_gene: TRBV29-1; d_gene: .; abundance: once; CDR3nt: TGCAGCGCGACGCCTCAAACCGGGGAGCTGTTTTTT; CDR3aa: CSATPQTGELFF
j_gene: TRBJ2-3; v_gene: TRBV4-3; d_gene: .; abundance: .; CDR3nt: TGCGCCAGCAGCCAAGTCAGAACGGGGGCGAGCACAGATACGCAGTATTTT; CDR3aa: CASSQVRTGASTDTQYF
j_gene: TRBJ1-5; v_gene: TRBV12-3/TRBV12-4; d_gene: .; abundance: few; CDR3nt: TGTGCCAGCAGTAACTGGATGCGTCAGCCCCAGCATTTT; CDR3aa: CASSNWMRQPQHF
j_gene: TRBJ1-2; v_gene: TRBV6-1; d_gene: .; abundance: .; CDR3nt: TGTGCCAGCAGTTGGGACTCCACTAACTATGGCTACACCTTC; CDR3aa: CASSWDSTNYGYTF
j_gene: TRBJ2-1; v_gene: TRBV19; d_gene: .; abundance: few; CDR3nt: TGTGCCAGTAGTATCGTGGGAGTGAGCAATGAGCAGTTCTTC; CDR3aa: CASSIVGVSNEQFF
j_gene: TRBJ2-7; v_gene: TRBV9; d_gene: .; abundance: many; CDR3nt: TGTGCCAGCAGCGTAGCTACGCGGTCCTCGGAGCAGTACTTC; CDR3aa: CASSVATRSSEQYF
j_gene: TRBJ2-6; v_gene: TRBV12-3/TRBV12-4; d_gene: .; abundance: few; CDR3nt: TGTGCCAGCAGTTCCCACAGGGCTGGGGCCAACGTCCTGACTTTC; CDR3aa: CASSSHRAGANVLTF
j_gene: TRBJ2-3; v_gene: TRBV20-1; d_gene: TRBD1; abundance: .; CDR3nt: TGCAGTGCTTCGGACAGGGTTGGAACAGATACGCAGTATTTT; CDR3aa: CSASDRVGTDTQYF
j_gene: TRBJ2-1; v_gene: TRBV20-1; d_gene: .; abundance: .; CDR3nt: TGCAGTGCTAGACCCCCGAGGGGGGGGAACAATGAGCAGTTCTTC; CDR3aa: CSARPPRGGNNEQFF
j_gene: TRBJ2-3; v_gene: TRBV7-9; d_gene: .; abundance: .; CDR3nt: TGTGCCAGCAGCCCGTCCCGGGGCAGAGATACGCAGTATTTT; CDR3aa: CASSPSRGRDTQYF
j_gene: TRBJ2-3; v_gene: TRBV7-2; d_gene: TRBD2; abundance: .; CDR3nt: TGTGCCAGCAGCTTAGACCTAGCGGGGGGTCCAGATACGCAGTATTTT; CDR3aa: CASSLDLAGGPDTQYF
j_gene: TRBJ2-3; v_gene: TRBV2; d_gene: .; abundance: .; CDR3nt: TGTGCCAGCAGCGGGGAGAGCACAGATACGCAGTATTTT; CDR3aa: CASSGESTDTQYF
j_gene: TRBJ2-5; v_gene: TRBV4-1; d_gene: TRBD2; abundance: .; CDR3nt: TGCGCCAGCAGCCGTCTACTAGCGGGGGGCGACCTTTTCCAAGAGACCCAGTACTTC; CDR3aa: CASSRLLAGGDLFQETQYF
j_gene: TRBJ1-2; v_gene: TRBV7-2; d_gene: .; abundance: many; CDR3nt: TGTGCCAGCAGCTTAATGAGGGGGGTTAACTATGGCTACACCTTC; CDR3aa: CASSLMRGVNYGYTF
j_gene: TRBJ1-5; v_gene: TRBV6-5; d_gene: .; abundance: .; CDR3nt: TGTGCCAGCAGTTACTCGGTCCCAGGGTCGGGCAATCAGCCCCAGCATTTT; CDR3aa: CASSYSVPGSGNQPQHF
j_gene: TRBJ1-2; v_gene: TRBV12-3/TRBV12-4; d_gene: .; abundance: few; CDR3nt: TGTGCCAGCAGTTTGGGGGGGGCCAGAGCTAACTATGGCTACACCTTC; CDR3aa: CASSLGGARANYGYTF
j_gene: TRBJ1-2; v_gene: TRBV2; d_gene: .; abundance: many; CDR3nt: TGTGCCAGCAGTCCCTCGCTCGCACCTGCCCATGGCTACACCTTC; CDR3aa: CASSPSLAPAHGYTF
j_gene: TRBJ2-7; v_gene: TRBV7-9; d_gene: TRBD2; abundance: .; CDR3nt: TGTGCCAGCAGCTCTACTAGCGGGAGGGACGAGCAGTACTTC; CDR3aa: CASSSTSGRDEQYF
j_gene: TRBJ2-1; v_gene: TRBV10-3; d_gene: .; abundance: .; CDR3nt: TGTGCCATCAACCCAGACAGAGCTGACTACAATGAGCAGTTCTTC; CDR3aa: CAINPDRADYNEQFF
j_gene: TRBJ2-3; v_gene: TRBV2; d_gene: TRBD2; abundance: .; CDR3nt: TGTGCCAGCAGCCCCGGGACTAGCGGGAGAGTCACAGATACGCAGTATTTT; CDR3aa: CASSPGTSGRVTDTQYF
j_gene: TRBJ2-1; v_gene: TRBV30; d_gene: TRBD2; abundance: .; CDR3nt: TGTGCCTGGAGTGTATCAAGCGGGGGGTACAATGAGCAGTTCTTC; CDR3aa: CAWSVSSGGYNEQFF
j_gene: TRBJ2-7; v_gene: TRBV7-2; d_gene: .; abundance: few; CDR3nt: TGTGCCAGCAGCTTAGTCCCTTCGGCGTACGAGCAGTACTTC; CDR3aa: CASSLVPSAYEQYF
j_gene: TRBJ1-4; v_gene: TRBV7-3; d_gene: TRBD1; abundance: .; CDR3nt: TGTGCCAGCAGCTTAAGTCTAGGGGGCGAACTGTTTTTT; CDR3aa: CASSLSLGGELFF
j_gene: TRBJ1-2; v_gene: TRBV12-3/TRBV12-4; d_gene: .; abundance: many; CDR3nt: TGTGCCAGCAGTTTAGATCAGGGATTCTATGGCTACACCTTC; CDR3aa: CASSLDQGFYGYTF
j_gene: TRBJ1-2; v_gene: TRBV7-9; d_gene: TRBD1; abundance: few; CDR3nt: TGTGCCAGCGGGGACAGCTTCTCTTCTGGCTACACCTTC; CDR3aa: CASGDSFSSGYTF